The text below deals with one TCR beta chain. V was cut by 5 bases and J by 0 bases, with 19 bases left in between. The CDR3 length is 17 residues. The germline CDR1 and CDR2 sequences are SGHTA and FQGTGA. For the second PCR, which ran for 7 to 11 cycles, a sample-barcoded 5' primer and a J-beta primer mix were used. Using its own MiXCR run on the 5' RACE reads, TCRdb lists one record per CDR3 protein. The sample lists 550,000 to 800,000 distinct CDR3 sequences, 21% occurring once. No fewer than 5.5 micrograms of total RNA were isolated from every sample. This specimen belongs to a study of blood T cells in healthy people across ages.

This TCR came from a man between 65 and 80 years old in good health. Source material: blood. The rearrangement uses TRBV7-3 and TRBJ1-1; D ambiguous. Here the CDR3 DNA reads TGTGCCAGCAGCAATACAACCCCTTTGGTGATGAACACTGAAGCTTTCTTT. This translates into CASSNTTPLVMNTEAFF.